The rows below give T cell receptor beta chains drawn from one sample of a study of PD-1 blockade in classical Hodgkin lymphoma. Sequencing was performed with immunoSEQ multiplex PCR; in TCRdb, only in-frame clones are kept and a portion is missing. The data show tens of thousands of clones, about two thirds seen once. Material: peripheral blood mononuclear cells (PBMCs), obtained before the second cycle of nivolumab. These receptors came from a human donor with classical Hodgkin lymphoma. Both conserved end residues are part of each CDR3. A D gene is named only where the DNA matches it firmly. Clone size, where shown, is once, few, many, or a class for clones that have expanded.

TRBV7-8,17,TRBD1,.,TRBJ2-1,TGTGCCAGCAGCTTAGCGCGAAGGACAGGGACCTACAATGAGCAGTTCTTC,CASSLARRTGTYNEQFF
TRBV4-1,15,.,.,TRBJ2-5,TGCGCCAGCAGCCAAGGTTACCTAACCCAAGAGACCCAGTACTTC,CASSQGYLTQETQYF
TRBV7-2,15,TRBD2,few,TRBJ2-7,TGTGCCAGCAGCCCAACCGGGACTACCGGCTACGAGCAGTACTTC,CASSPTGTTGYEQYF
TRBV30,13,.,.,TRBJ1-5,TGTGCCTGGAGTGTCGGGTTTCGTCAGCCCCAGCATTTT,CAWSVGFRQPQHF
TRBV6-1,14,TRBD1,.,TRBJ1-2,TGTGCCAGCAGTGAAGCGCCACAGGGGACTGGCTACACCTTC,CASSEAPQGTGYTF
TRBV7-2,15,.,large,TRBJ2-7,TGTGCCAGCAGCTTAGGAGTCCGGGCGGGCTACGAGCAGTACTTC,CASSLGVRAGYEQYF
TRBV7-6,16,.,.,TRBJ1-2,TGTGCCAGCAGCTTAGGCGCGGCAGGGGCTAACTATGGCTACACCTTC,CASSLGAAGANYGYTF
TRBV4-3,15,.,.,TRBJ2-7,TGCGCCAGCAGCCAAGTTTGGGCCCCAGAGTACGAGCAGTACTTC,CASSQVWAPEYEQYF
TRBV2,16,TRBD1,.,TRBJ1-4,TGTGCCAGCAGTGGACTTGGACAGGTTGCTAATGAAAAACTGTTTTTT,CASSGLGQVANEKLFF
TRBV10-2,14,.,.,TRBJ2-3,TGCGCCAGCAGTCCCGCGGCCTTCACAGATACGCAGTATTTT,CASSPAAFTDTQYF
TRBV19,14,.,.,TRBJ1-5,TGTGCCAGTAACCTACAGGGATTCAATCAGCCCCAGCATTTT,CASNLQGFNQPQHF
TRBV7-9,14,TRBD2,once,TRBJ2-7,TGTGCCAGCAGCTTAGAGACTAGCGGGCTCGAGCAGTACTTC,CASSLETSGLEQYF
TRBV30,12,.,.,TRBJ2-2,TGTGCCTGGAGTTCGTTAATCGGGGAGCTGTTTTTT,CAWSSLIGELFF
TRBV19,13,.,.,TRBJ1-5,TGTGCCAGTAGTATTACAGCCACGGGGCCCCAGCATTTT,CASSITATGPQHF
TRBV6-5,16,.,.,TRBJ2-1,TGTGCCAGCAGTTACTCTATAGGGGGGTCGTACAATGAGCAGTTCTTC,CASSYSIGGSYNEQFF
TRBV6-1,15,.,few,TRBJ1-5,TGTGCCAGCAGTGGGCCAGGCGCTAGCAATCAGCCCCAGCATTTT,CASSGPGASNQPQHF
TRBV30,15,.,.,TRBJ2-3,TGTGCCTGGAGTGGTTTTCGGGCGGAGGGAGATACGCAGTATTTT,CAWSGFRAEGDTQYF
TRBV5-4,15,TRBD2,.,TRBJ2-3,TGTGCCAGCAGCTTGGTAGGCGGGAGTATCGGTACGCAGTATTTT,CASSLVGGSIGTQYF
TRBV21-1,16,.,.,TRBJ2-4,TGTGCCAGCAGCTTAAGGGACAGTTCTACCAAAAACATTCAGTACTTC,CASSLRDSSTKNIQYF
TRBV7-2,13,.,.,TRBJ2-2,TGTGCCAGCAGCGCCCCGAACACCGGGGAGCTGTTTTTT,CASSAPNTGELFF
TRBV5-1,15,TRBD1,.,TRBJ2-3,TGCGCCAGCAGCATGTGGACAGGGGGCGAAGATACGCAGTATTTT,CASSMWTGGEDTQYF
TRBV6-1,12,.,few,TRBJ2-2,TGTGCCAGCAGTGAAAGACCCGGGGAGCTGTTTTTT,CASSERPGELFF
TRBV10-1,23,TRBD2,.,TRBJ2-3,TGCGCCAGCAGCCCCGAAGGGACTAGCGGGAGGGGCCTGGGGGACCGTGGCACAGATACGCAGTATTTT,CASSPEGTSGRGLGDRGTDTQYF
TRBV7-9,15,.,medium-sized,TRBJ2-2,TGTGCCAGCAGCTTAGACGGAATGAACACCGGGGAGCTGTTTTTT,CASSLDGMNTGELFF
TRBV7-9,11,.,.,TRBJ1-4,TGTGCCAGCAGCCGAGATGAAAAACTGTTTTTT,CASSRDEKLFF
TRBV6-5,14,TRBD2,.,TRBJ2-7,TGTGCCAGCACCGGGACTAGCGGAGCCTACGAGCAGTACTTC,CASTGTSGAYEQYF
TRBV7-8,15,.,.,TRBJ1-2,TGTGCCAGCAGCTTAGATCCCAGGATTTACTATGGCTACACCTTC,CASSLDPRIYYGYTF
TRBV5-1,15,.,.,TRBJ1-5,TGCGCCAGCAGCCCTACACCGGTTGGCAATCAGCCCCAGCATTTT,CASSPTPVGNQPQHF
TRBV5-1,14,TRBD1,.,TRBJ1-1,TGCGCCAGCAGCCTACAGGGGCGGGACACTGAAGCTTTCTTT,CASSLQGRDTEAFF
TRBV30,14,TRBD1,.,TRBJ2-2,TGTGCCTGGGGCAGGGGGCGGAACACCGGGGAGCTGTTTTTT,CAWGRGRNTGELFF
TRBV29-1,15,TRBD2,few,TRBJ2-1,TGCAGCGTTGAAAAAGGGACTAGCGGGTCCTATGAGCAGTTCTTC,CSVEKGTSGSYEQFF
TRBV27,14,.,.,TRBJ2-7,TGTGCCAGCAGTTCCCAGACAGGGGAGGGCGAGCAGTACTTC,CASSSQTGEGEQYF
TRBV6-1,12,TRBD1,.,TRBJ2-7,TGTGCCAGCAGTTCACAGGGGTACGAGCAGTACTTC,CASSSQGYEQYF
TRBV7-8,14,.,.,TRBJ1-1,TGTGCCAGCAGCTTAGCCAGCTTGAACACTGAAGCTTTCTTT,CASSLASLNTEAFF
TRBV30,16,.,few,TRBJ1-2,TGTGCCTGGACTTACGCCGGGACCGCGTCCTCGTACGGCTACACCTTC,CAWTYAGTASSYGYTF
TRBV10-3,13,.,.,TRBJ1-2,TGTGCCATCAACCCCGACGGGAACTATGGCTACACCTTC,CAINPDGNYGYTF
TRBV7-9,15,TRBD2,.,TRBJ2-7,TGTGCCAGCACGGGGGGACTAGCTCATAGCTACGAGCAGTACTTC,CASTGGLAHSYEQYF
TRBV5-1,16,.,few,TRBJ1-1,TGCGCCAGCAGCAGGACCCCGGGACAATCGAACACTGAAGCTTTCTTT,CASSRTPGQSNTEAFF
TRBV5-1,15,TRBD2,.,TRBJ2-5,TGCGCCAGCAGCGGCGGCCTAGCGGGGGCAGAGACCCAGTACTTC,CASSGGLAGAETQYF
TRBV7-9,12,.,.,TRBJ1-3,TGTGCCAGCAGCCCATTCGGGGACACCATATATTTT,CASSPFGDTIYF
TRBV2,14,TRBD1,.,TRBJ2-7,TGTGCCAGCACCCCTCTACAGGGGTCCTACGAGCAGTACTTC,CASTPLQGSYEQYF
TRBV30,11,.,.,TRBJ2-1,TGTGCCTGGACGGGATACAATGAGCAGTTCTTC,CAWTGYNEQFF
TRBV4-2,11,.,.,TRBJ1-1,TGTGCCAGCAGGGTTGGGGTGAGGGCTTTCTTT,CASRVGVRAFF
TRBV6-1,15,TRBD1,.,TRBJ2-5,TGTGCCAGCAGTGACGGGACAGGGGCCCCAGAGACCCAGTACTTC,CASSDGTGAPETQYF
TRBV5-1,14,TRBD1,.,TRBJ2-5,TGCGCCAGCAGCTCGGGGACAGAACAAGAGACCCAGTACTTC,CASSSGTEQETQYF
TRBV10-3,13,.,.,TRBJ2-5,TGTGCCATCAGTGGCGAGTACCCAGAGACCCAGTACTTC,CAISGEYPETQYF
TRBV19,15,.,.,TRBJ2-7,TGTGCCAGTAGTATAGGAGTGCGGGGATCCTACGAGCAGTACTTC,CASSIGVRGSYEQYF
TRBV30,11,.,.,TRBJ2-1,TGTGCCTGGAGTGCGAACAATGAGCAGTTCTTC,CAWSANNEQFF
TRBV15,16,TRBD1,.,TRBJ1-2,TGTGCCACCAGCAGAGATCCCGGACAGGGTTATAGTGGCTACACCTTC,CATSRDPGQGYSGYTF
TRBV30,15,TRBD1,.,TRBJ2-5,TGTGCCTGGAGTGGGGGGACAGGGCGATGGGAGACCCAGTACTTC,CAWSGGTGRWETQYF
TRBV6-6,16,TRBD2,.,TRBJ2-1,TGTGCCAGCAGTTCCCGGACTAGCGGGACGCACAATGAGCAGTTCTTC,CASSSRTSGTHNEQFF
TRBV7-8,16,.,.,TRBJ1-5,TGTGCCAGCAGCGTAACAGGGAATCTTAGGAATCAGCCCCAGCATTTT,CASSVTGNLRNQPQHF
TRBV14,14,.,.,TRBJ1-1,TGTGCCAGCAGCCCTCCAGGGATGAACACTGAAGCTTTCTTT,CASSPPGMNTEAFF
TRBV4-2,15,.,few,TRBJ2-7,TGTGCCAGCAGCCGGTCGGACTGGAGCTCCTACGAGCAGTACTTC,CASSRSDWSSYEQYF
TRBV20-1,10,.,.,TRBJ1-1,TGCAGTCCCCTCGGCACTGAAGCTTTCTTT,CSPLGTEAFF
TRBV6-5,15,TRBD1,.,TRBJ1-1,TGTGCCAGCAGTTTTACAGGGGGTGGGATCACTGAAGCTTTCTTT,CASSFTGGGITEAFF
TRBV4-1,14,TRBD1,medium-sized,TRBJ2-7,TGCGCCAGCAGCCAAGTGACAGGGAGTGACGAGCAGTACTTC,CASSQVTGSDEQYF
TRBV19,12,.,.,TRBJ1-2,TGTGCCAGTAGCCCGAGAAACTATGGCTACACCTTC,CASSPRNYGYTF